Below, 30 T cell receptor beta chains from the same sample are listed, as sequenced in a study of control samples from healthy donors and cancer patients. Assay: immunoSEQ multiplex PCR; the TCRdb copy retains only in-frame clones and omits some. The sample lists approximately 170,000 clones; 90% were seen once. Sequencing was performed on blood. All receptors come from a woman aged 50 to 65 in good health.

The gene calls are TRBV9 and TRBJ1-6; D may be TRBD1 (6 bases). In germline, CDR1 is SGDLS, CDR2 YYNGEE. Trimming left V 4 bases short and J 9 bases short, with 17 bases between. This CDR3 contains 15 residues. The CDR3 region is CASSPRTATGSPLHF. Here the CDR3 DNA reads TGTGCCAGCAGCCCGCGGACAGCGACAGGTTCACCCCTCCACTTT. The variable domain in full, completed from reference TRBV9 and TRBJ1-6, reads DSGVTQTPKHLITATGQRVTLRCSPRSGDLSVYWYQQSLDQGLQFLIQYYNGEERAKGNILERFSAQQFPDLHSELNLSSLELGDSALYFCASSPRTATGSPLHFGNGTRLTVT.

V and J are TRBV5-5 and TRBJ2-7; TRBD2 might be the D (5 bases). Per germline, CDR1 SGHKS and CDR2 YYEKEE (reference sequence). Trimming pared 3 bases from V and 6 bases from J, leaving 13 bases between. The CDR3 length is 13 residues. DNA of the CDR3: TGTGCCAGCAGCTCGAACGGGAACTCCGAGCAGTACTTC. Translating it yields CASSSNGNSEQYF.

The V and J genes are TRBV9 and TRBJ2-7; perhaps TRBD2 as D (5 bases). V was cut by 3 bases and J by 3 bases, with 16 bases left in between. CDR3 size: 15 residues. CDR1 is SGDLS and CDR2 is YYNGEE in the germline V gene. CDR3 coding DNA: TGTGCCAGCAGCGCCCAAGGGAGCGGAGGCTACGAGCAGTACTTC. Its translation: CASSAQGSGGYEQYF.

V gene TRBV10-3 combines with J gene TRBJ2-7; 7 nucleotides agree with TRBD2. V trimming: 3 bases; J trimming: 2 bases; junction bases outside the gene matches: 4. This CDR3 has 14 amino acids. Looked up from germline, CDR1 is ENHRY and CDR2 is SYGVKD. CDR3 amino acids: CAISDPAGTYEQYF. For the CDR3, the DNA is TGTGCCATCAGTGACCCAGCGGGGACCTACGAGCAGTACTTC.

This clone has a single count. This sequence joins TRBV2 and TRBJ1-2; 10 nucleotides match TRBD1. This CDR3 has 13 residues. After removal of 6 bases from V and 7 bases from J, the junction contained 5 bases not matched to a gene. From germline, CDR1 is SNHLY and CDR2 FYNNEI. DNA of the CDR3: TGTGCCAGCAGGACAGGGGGCATGGCTGGCTACACCTTC. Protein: CASRTGGMAGYTF.

The CDR3 bases are TGTGCCAGCAGCGGCATTGGGGGGGCAAGAGGGAACACTGAAGCTTTCTTT. This gives the protein CASSGIGGARGNTEAFF. The chain joins TRBV9 to TRBJ1-1; maybe TRBD1 (6 bases). The germline V gene encodes CDR1 SGDLS and CDR2 YYNGEE. Trimming removed 3 bases at V and 1 base at J, with 19 bases between. This CDR3 is built from 17 residues.

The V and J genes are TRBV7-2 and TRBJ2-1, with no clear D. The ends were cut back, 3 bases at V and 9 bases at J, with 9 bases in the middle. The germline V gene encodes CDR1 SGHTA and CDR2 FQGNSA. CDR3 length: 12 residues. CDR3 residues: CASSFSIGEQFF. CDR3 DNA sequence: TGTGCCAGCAGCTTTAGCATCGGTGAGCAGTTCTTC.

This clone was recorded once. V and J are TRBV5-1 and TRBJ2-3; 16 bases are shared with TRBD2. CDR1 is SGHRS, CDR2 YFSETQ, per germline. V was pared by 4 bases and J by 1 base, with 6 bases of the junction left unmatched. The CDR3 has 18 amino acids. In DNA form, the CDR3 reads TGCGCCAGCAGCATTGGGACTAGCGGGAGGGCCGGCACAGATACGCAGTATTTT. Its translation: CASSIGTSGRAGTDTQYF.

Written as DNA, the CDR3 is TGTGCCAGCAGCGACGGAGGCCCCTACAATGAGCAGTTCTTC. Protein sequence: CASSDGGPYNEQFF. V is TRBV5-4 and J is TRBJ2-1; D possibly corresponds to TRBD2 (5 bases). The CDR3 runs to 14 residues. V lost 4 bases to trimming and J lost 2 bases, with 10 bases between them. Germline V gives CDR1 SGHNT, CDR2 YYREEE (reference sequence).

The CDR3 reads CASSLVGGGLGADTQYF. Written as DNA, the CDR3 is TGTGCCAGCAGCTTAGTTGGGGGGGGTCTAGGCGCAGATACGCAGTATTTT. The chain uses TRBV7-2 and TRBJ2-3; the match to TRBD2 covers 7 bases. CDR1 is SGHTA and CDR2 is FQGNSA in the germline V gene. The V gene end was trimmed by 1 base and the J gene end by 4 bases; junction bases not matched to a gene: 11. This CDR3 region has 17 residues.

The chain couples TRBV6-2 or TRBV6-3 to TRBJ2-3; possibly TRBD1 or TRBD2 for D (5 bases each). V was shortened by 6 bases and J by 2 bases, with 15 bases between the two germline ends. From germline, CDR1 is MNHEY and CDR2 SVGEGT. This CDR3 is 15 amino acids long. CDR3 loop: CASSWDGDPTDTQYF. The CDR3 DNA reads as TGTGCCAGCAGCTGGGACGGGGACCCCACAGATACGCAGTATTTT.

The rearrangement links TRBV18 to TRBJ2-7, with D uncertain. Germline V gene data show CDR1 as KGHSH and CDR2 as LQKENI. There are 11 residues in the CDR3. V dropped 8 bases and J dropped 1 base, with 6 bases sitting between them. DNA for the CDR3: TGTGCCAGCGCGGCGTCCTACGAGCAGTACTTC. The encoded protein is CASAASYEQYF.

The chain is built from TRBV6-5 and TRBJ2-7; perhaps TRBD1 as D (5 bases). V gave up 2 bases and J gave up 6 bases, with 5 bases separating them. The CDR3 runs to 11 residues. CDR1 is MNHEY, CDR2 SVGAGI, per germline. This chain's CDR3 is CASSYDSEQYF. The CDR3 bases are TGTGCCAGCAGTTACGACAGCGAGCAGTACTTC.

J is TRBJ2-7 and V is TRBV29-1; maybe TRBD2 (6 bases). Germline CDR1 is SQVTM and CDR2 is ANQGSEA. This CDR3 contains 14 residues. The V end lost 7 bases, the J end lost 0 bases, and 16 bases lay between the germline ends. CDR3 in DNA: TGCAGCGAGGAACCGGGACTTATCTCCTACGAGCAGTACTTC. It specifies CSEEPGLISYEQYF.

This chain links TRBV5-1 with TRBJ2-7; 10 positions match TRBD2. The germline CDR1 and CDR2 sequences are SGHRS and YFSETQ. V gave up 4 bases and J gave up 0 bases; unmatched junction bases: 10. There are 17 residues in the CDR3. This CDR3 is CASSILSGGKTSYEQYF. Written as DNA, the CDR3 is TGCGCCAGCAGCATCCTTAGCGGGGGGAAAACCTCCTACGAGCAGTACTTC.

This CDR3 reads CATLLGTGTPREFF. CDR3 nucleotides: TGTGCCACCTTACTCGGGACAGGGACCCCTCGGGAGTTCTTC. The V call is TRBV2, the J call TRBJ2-1, with TRBD1 matching over 9 bases. This CDR3 comprises 14 residues. Germline CDR1 SNHLY, CDR2 FYNNEI. V gave up 10 bases and J gave up 14 bases; unmatched junction bases: 18.

CDR3 residues: CASSVLGLAGGPMFDTQYF. The CDR3 region has the DNA TGCGCCAGCAGTGTCTTGGGACTAGCGGGAGGGCCTATGTTCGATACGCAGTATTTT. The V gene is TRBV10-1, the J gene TRBJ2-3; 16 bases are shared with TRBD2. The CDR3 is 19 amino acids. V shed 4 bases, J shed 6 bases, and the junction held 13 bases outside the gene matches. Germline V CDR1 and CDR2: WNHNN, SYGVQD (reference sequence).

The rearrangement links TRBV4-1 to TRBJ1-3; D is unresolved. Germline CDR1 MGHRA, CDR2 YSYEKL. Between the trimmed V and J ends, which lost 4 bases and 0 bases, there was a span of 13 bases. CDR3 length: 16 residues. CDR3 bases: TGCGCCAGCAGCCTGGAACTCGGGAACTCTGGAAACACCATATATTTT. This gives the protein CASSLELGNSGNTIYF.

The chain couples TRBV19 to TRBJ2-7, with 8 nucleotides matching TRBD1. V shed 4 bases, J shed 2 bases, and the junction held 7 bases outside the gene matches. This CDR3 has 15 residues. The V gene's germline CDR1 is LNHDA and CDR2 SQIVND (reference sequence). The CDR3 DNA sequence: TGTGCCAGTAGTAAATTCAAACAGGGGGCCTACGAGCAGTACTTC. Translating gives CASSKFKQGAYEQYF.

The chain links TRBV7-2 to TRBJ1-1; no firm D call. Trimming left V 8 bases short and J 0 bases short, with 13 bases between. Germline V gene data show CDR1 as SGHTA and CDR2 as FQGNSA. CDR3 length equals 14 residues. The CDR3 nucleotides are TGTGCCAGCCTCGGGAGGAACATGAACACTGAAGCTTTCTTT. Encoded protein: CASLGRNMNTEAFF.

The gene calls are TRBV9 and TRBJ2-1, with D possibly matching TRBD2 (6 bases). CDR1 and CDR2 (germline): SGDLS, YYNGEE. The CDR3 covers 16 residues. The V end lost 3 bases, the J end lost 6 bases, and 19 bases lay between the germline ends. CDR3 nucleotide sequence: TGTGCCAGCAGCGCGTCGCGGGACGTGGTCTTCAATGAGCAGTTCTTC. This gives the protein CASSASRDVVFNEQFF.

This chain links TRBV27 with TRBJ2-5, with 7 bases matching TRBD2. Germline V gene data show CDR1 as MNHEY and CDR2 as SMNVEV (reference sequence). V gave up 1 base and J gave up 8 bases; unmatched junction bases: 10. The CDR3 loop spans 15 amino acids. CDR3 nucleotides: TGTGCCAGCAGTTTATTCGGATGGGGGGGGATAACCCAGTACTTC. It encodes CASSLFGWGGITQYF.

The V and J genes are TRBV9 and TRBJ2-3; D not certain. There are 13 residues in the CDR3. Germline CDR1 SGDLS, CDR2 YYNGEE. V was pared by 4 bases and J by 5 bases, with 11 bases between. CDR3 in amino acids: CASSPSGRDTQYF. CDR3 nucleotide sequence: TGTGCCAGCAGCCCCTCAGGAAGAGATACGCAGTATTTT. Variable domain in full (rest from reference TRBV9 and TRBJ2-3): DSGVTQTPKHLITATGQRVTLRCSPRSGDLSVYWYQQSLDQGLQFLIQYYNGEERAKGNILERFSAQQFPDLHSELNLSSLELGDSALYFCASSPSGRDTQYFGPGTRLTVL.

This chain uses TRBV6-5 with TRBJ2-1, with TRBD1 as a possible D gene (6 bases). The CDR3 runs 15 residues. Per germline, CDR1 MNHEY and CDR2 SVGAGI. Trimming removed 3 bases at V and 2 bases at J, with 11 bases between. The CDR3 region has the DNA TGTGCCAGCAGTTATAATACAGGGCCCTACAATGAGCAGTTCTTC. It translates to CASSYNTGPYNEQFF.

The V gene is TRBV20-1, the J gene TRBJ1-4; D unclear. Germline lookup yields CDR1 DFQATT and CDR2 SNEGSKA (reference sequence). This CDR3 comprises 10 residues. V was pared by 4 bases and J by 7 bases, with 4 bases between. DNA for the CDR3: TGCAGTGCTATTGGTGAAAAACTGTTTTTT. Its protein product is CSAIGEKLFF.

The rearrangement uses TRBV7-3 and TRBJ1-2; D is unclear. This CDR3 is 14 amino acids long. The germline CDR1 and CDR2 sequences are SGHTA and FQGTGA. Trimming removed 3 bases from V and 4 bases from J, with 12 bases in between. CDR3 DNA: TGTGCCAGCAGCTTGGCCCCATTAAGCTATGGCTACACCTTC. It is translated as CASSLAPLSYGYTF.

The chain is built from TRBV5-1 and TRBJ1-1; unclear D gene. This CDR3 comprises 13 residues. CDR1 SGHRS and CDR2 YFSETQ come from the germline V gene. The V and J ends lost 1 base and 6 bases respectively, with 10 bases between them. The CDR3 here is CASSLKGVAEAFF. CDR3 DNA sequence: TGCGCCAGCAGCTTGAAGGGTGTCGCTGAAGCTTTCTTT.

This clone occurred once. The CDR3 DNA sequence: TGTGCCACCAGCACCTCCAGGGAGAGCTCCTACAATGAGCAGTTCTTC. The encoded protein is CATSTSRESSYNEQFF. The chain joins TRBV15 to TRBJ2-1, with D perhaps TRBD1 or TRBD2 (5 bases each). The germline CDR1 and CDR2 sequences are LNHNV and YYDKDF (reference sequence). The CDR3 has 16 residues. V was pared by 4 bases and J by 0 bases, with 13 bases between.

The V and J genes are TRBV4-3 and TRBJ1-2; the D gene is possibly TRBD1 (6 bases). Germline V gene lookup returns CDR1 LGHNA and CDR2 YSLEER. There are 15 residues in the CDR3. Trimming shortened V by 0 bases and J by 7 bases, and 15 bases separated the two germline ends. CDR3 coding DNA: TGCGCCAGCAGCCAAGATTGGGGGGGGCTGCGTGGCTACACCTTC. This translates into CASSQDWGGLRGYTF.

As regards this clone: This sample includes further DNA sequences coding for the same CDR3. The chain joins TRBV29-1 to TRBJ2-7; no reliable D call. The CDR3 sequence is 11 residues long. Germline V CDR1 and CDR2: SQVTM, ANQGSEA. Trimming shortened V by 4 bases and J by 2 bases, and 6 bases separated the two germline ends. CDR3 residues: CSVGETYEQYF. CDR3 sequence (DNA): TGCAGCGTTGGGGAAACCTACGAGCAGTACTTC.